Included here is one T cell receptor beta chain sequence, with context. Its antigen is not known. Random hexamers were used to reverse transcribe an amount of about 0.5 to 1 ug RNA. MiXCR, applied by TCRdb to the immunoSEQ multiplex PCR reads, yields one record per CDR3 protein. The profile shows around 90,000 distinct CDR3 sequences, 90% to 97% of them singletons. TEMRA cells were FACS-enriched, unlike CD8+ and CD4+ T cells, which were negatively isolated. This sample is drawn from a study of CD8 T cells in Susac syndrome. Study-wide findings and caveats: In total CD8+ repertoires, around 16 Susac-specific public clones were found, and in CD8+ TEMRA repertoires, roughly 5 were found. Only a relatively small number of individuals were included in the TCR sequencing and HLA analysis.

CDR1 and CDR2 (germline): LNHNV, YYDKDF (reference sequence). The CDR3 has 15 amino acids. V was pared by 6 bases and J by 2 bases, with 15 bases between. Specimen: CD8+ T cells from PBMCs. The chain couples TRBV15 to TRBJ2-3; D gene uncertain. The sequence came from a human donor with Susac syndrome. The CDR3 region has the DNA TGTGCCACCAGAATCCTAGAAGCCCACACAGATACGCAGTATTTT. Protein sequence: CATRILEAHTDTQYF.